This section outlines one T cell receptor beta chain sequence together with its context. Measured with immunoSEQ multiplex PCR; TCRdb has only the in-frame clones, and not every one. Of some 120,000 clones in the sample, about nine tenths were seen once. The sample belongs to a study of control samples from healthy donors and cancer patients. The clonotype was recovered from a woman younger than 30 in good health. The specimen was blood.

CDR3 sequence reads: CASSPGSGYGYTF. The CDR3, as DNA: TGTGCCAGCAGCCCGGGGAGTGGCTATGGCTACACCTTC. The rearrangement joins TRBV12-3 or TRBV12-4 to TRBJ1-2; D is undetermined. This CDR3 region has 13 residues. Trimming shortened V by 6 bases and J by 4 bases, and 12 bases separated the two germline ends.